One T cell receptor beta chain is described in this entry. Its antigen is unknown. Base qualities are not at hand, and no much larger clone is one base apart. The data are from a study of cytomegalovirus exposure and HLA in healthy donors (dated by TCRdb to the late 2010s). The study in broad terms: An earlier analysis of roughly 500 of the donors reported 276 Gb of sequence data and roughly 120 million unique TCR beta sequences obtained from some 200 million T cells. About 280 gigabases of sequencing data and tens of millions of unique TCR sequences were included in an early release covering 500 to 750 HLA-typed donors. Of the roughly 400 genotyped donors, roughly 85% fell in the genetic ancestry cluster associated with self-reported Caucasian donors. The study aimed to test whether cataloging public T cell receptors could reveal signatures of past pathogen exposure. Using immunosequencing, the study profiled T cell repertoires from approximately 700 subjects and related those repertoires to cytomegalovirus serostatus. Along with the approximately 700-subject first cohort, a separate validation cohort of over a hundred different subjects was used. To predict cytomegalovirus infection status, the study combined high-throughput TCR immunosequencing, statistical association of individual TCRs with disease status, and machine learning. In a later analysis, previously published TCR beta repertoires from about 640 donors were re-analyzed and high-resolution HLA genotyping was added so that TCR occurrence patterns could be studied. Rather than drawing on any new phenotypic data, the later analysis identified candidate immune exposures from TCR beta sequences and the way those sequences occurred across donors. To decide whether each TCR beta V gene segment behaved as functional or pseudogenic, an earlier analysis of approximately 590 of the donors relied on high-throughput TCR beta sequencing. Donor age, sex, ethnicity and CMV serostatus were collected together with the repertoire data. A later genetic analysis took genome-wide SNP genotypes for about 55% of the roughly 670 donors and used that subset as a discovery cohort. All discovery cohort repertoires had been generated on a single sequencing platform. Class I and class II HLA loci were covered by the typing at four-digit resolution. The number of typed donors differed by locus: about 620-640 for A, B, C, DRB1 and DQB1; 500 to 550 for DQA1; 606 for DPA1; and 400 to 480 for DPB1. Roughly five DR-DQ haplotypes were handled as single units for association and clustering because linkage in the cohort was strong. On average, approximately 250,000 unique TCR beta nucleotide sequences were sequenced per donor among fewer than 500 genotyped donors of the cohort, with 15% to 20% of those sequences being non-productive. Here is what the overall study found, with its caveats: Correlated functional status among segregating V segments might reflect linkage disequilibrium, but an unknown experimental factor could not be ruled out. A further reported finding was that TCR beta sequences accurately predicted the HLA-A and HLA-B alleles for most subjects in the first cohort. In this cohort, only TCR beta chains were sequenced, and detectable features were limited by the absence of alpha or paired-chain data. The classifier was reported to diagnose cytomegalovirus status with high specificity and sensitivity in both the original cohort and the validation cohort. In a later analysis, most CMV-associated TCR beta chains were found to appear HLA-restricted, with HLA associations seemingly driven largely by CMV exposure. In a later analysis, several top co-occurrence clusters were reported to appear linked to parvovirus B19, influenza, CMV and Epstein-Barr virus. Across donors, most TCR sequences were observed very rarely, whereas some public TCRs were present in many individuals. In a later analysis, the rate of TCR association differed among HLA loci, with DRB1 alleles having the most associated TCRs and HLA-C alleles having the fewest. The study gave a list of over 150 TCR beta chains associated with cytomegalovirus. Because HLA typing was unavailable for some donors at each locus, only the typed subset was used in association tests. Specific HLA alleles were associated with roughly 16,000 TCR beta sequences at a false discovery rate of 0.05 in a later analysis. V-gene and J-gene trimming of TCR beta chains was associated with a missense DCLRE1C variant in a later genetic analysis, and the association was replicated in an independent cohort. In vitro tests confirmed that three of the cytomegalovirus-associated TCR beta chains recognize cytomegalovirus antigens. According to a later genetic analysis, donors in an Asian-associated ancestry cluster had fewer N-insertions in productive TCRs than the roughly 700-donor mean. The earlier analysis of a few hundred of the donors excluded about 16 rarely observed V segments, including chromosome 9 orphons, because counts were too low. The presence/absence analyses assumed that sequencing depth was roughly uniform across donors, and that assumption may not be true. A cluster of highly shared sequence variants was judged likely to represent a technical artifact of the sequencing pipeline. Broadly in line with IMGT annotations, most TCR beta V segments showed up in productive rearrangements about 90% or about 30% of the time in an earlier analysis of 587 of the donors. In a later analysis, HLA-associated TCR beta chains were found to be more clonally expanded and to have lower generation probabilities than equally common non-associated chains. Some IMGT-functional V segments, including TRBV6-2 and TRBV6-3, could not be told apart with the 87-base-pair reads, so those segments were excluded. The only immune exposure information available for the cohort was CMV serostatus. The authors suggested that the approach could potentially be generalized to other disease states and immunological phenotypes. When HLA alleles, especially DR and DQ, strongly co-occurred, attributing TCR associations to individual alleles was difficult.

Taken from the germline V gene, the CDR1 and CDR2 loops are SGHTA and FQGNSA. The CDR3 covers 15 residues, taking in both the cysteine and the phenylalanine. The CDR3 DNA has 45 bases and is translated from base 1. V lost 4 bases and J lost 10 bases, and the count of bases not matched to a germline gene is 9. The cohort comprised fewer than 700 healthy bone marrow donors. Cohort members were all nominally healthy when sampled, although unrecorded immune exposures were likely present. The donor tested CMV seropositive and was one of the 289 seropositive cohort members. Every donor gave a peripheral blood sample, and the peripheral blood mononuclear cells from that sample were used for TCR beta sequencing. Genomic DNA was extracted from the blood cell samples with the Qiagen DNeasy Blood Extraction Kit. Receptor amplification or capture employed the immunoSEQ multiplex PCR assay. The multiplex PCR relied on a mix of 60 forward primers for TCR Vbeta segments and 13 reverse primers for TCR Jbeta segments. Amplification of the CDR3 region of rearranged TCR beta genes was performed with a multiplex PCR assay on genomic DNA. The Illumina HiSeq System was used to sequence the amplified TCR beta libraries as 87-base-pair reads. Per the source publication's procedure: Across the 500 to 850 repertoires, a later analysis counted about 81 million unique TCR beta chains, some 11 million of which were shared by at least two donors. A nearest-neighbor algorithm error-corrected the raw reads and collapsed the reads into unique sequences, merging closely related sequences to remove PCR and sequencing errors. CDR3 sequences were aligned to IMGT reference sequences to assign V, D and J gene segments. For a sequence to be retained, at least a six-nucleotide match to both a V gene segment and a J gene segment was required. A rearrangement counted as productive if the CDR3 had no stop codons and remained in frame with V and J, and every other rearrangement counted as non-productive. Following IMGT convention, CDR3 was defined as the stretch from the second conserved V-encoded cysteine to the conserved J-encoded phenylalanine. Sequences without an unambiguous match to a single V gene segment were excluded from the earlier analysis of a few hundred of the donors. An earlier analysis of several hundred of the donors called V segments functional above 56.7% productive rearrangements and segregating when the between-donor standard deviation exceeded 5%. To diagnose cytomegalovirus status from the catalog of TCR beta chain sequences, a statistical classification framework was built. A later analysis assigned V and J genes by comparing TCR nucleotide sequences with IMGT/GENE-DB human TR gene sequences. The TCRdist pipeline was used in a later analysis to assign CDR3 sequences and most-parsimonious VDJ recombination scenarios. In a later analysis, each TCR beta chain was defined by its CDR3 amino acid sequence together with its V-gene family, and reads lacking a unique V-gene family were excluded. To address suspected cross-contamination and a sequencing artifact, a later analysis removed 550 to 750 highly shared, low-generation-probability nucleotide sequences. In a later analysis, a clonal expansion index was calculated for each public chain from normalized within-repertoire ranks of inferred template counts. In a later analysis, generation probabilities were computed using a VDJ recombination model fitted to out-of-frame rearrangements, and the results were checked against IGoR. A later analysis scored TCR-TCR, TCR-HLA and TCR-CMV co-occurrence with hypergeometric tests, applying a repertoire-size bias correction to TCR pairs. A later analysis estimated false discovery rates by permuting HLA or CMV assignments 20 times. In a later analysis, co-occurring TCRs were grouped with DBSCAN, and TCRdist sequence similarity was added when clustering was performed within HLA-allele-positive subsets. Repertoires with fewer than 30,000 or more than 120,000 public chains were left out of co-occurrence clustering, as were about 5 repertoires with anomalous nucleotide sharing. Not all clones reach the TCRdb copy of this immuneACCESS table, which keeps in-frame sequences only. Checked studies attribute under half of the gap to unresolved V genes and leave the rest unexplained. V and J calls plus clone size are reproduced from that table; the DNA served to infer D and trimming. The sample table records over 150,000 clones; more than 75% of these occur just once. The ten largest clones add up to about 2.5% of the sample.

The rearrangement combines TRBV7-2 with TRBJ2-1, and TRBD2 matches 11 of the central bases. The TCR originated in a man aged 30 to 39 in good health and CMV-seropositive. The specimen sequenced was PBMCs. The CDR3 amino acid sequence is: CASSSLAGAMGEQFF. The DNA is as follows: TGTGCCAGCAGCTCACTAGCGGGAGCAATGGGGGAGCAGTTCTTC.